The 3 T cell receptor beta chains reported below all come from one sample, sequenced in a study of blood T cell repertoires in COVID-19. TCRdb's table, derived via immunoSEQ multiplex PCR, lists solely in-frame clones and lacks some. The repertoire has 100,000 to 110,000 clones, around four fifths of them found once; the top ten carry about an eighth. Specimen: peripheral blood. These receptors were collected from a man between 50 and 59 years old with active or convalescent COVID-19.

In this sample, this clone turned up a few times. This rearrangement joins TRBV25-1 to TRBJ2-4, with D possibly matching TRBD2 (6 bases). The CDR3 totals 11 residues. The V gene lost 9 bases and the J gene lost 9 bases, with 12 bases spanning the gap. Germline loops: CDR1 MGHDK, CDR2 SYGVNS. The CDR3 region is CASTGGAIQYF. For the CDR3, the DNA is TGTGCCAGTACTGGAGGGGCCATTCAGTACTTC.

This clone has more than one count but fewer than ten. The J gene is TRBJ1-3, the V gene TRBV30; D unresolved. In germline, CDR1 is GTSNPN, CDR2 SVGIG (reference sequence). CDR3 length: 11 residues. Trimming cost V 3 bases and J 4 bases, with 4 bases left between them. The CDR3 spells CAWSPGNTIYF. In DNA form, the CDR3 reads TGTGCCTGGAGCCCGGGAAACACCATATATTTT.

Points on this clone: One end of the junction is discordant with germline, which a read error may explain. The CDR3 nucleotides read TGTGCCAGCAGCCGACAGGGGGCCTCCGACGAGCAGTACTTC. Translated: CASSRQGASDEQYF. The gene calls are TRBV3-1 (or the pseudogene TRBV3-2) and TRBJ2-7; 10 bases align to TRBD1. The CDR3 loop spans 14 amino acids. The V gene's germline CDR1 is LGHDT and CDR2 YNNKEL (reference sequence).